This T cell receptor (beta chain) appears in the sequencing data of a study of CD8 T cells in ankylosing spondylitis. Study-wide points: Reportedly, disease-linked clones are significantly enriched in ankylosing spondylitis patients' matched synovial fluid. Disease-linked clones proved CD8+ and comparatively uncommon in peripheral blood.

This clonotype came up many times. What it binds is unknown. Making use of molecular barcodes, quantitative 5'-RACE generated TCR beta libraries. One entry per CDR3 protein results from TCRdb running MiXCR on the 5' RACE reads. Of around 230,000 distinct CDR3 sequences listed, 8% to 9% were seen once; the top ten hold more than 4.5%. The CDR3 has 14 amino acids. Germline V CDR1 and CDR2: DFQATT, SNEGSKA (reference sequence). Trimming left V 3 bases short and J 1 base short, with 13 bases between. The chain couples TRBV20-1 to TRBJ2-7; D is possibly TRBD2 (5 bases). This TCR came from a female donor with ankylosing spondylitis or in good health (not recorded which). Sequenced sample: blood, either unsorted or a sorted T cell fraction (not recorded which). The CDR3 here is CSARGGGESYEQYF. The CDR3 region has the DNA TGCAGTGCTAGGGGCGGAGGAGAGTCCTACGAGCAGTACTTC.